The 2 T cell receptor beta chains below come from one sample, sequenced in a study of immune characteristics of hereditary and idiopathic chronic pancreatitis. Patients having total pancreatectomy with islet autotransplantation provided the chronic pancreatitis pancreas tissue. TCRdb's copy holds only in-frame clones and misses some; the assay was immunoSEQ multiplex PCR. The sample records 11,000 to 15,000 clones, around 70% being singletons. Sequenced sample: pancreas tissue with hereditary chronic pancreatitis. All receptors derive from a human donor with chronic pancreatitis.

The chain joins TRBV10-3 to TRBJ1-1; D perhaps matches TRBD1 (5 bases). The germline V gene encodes CDR1 ENHRY and CDR2 SYGVKD. This CDR3 has 12 amino acids. Between the trimmed V and J ends, which lost 10 bases and 1 base, there was a span of 10 bases. The chain's CDR3 is CATQRGNTEAFF. CDR3 DNA: TGTGCCACCCAGAGGGGGAACACTGAAGCTTTCTTT.

The J gene is TRBJ2-3, the V gene TRBV20-1; no reliable D call. There are 16 residues in the CDR3. Between the trimmed V and J ends, which lost 3 bases and 2 bases, there was a span of 18 bases. The germline V gene encodes CDR1 DFQATT and CDR2 SNEGSKA (reference sequence). The CDR3 spells CSASSGFGDTTDTQYF. The CDR3, as DNA: TGCAGTGCTAGTTCCGGGTTTGGCGATACCACAGATACGCAGTATTTT.